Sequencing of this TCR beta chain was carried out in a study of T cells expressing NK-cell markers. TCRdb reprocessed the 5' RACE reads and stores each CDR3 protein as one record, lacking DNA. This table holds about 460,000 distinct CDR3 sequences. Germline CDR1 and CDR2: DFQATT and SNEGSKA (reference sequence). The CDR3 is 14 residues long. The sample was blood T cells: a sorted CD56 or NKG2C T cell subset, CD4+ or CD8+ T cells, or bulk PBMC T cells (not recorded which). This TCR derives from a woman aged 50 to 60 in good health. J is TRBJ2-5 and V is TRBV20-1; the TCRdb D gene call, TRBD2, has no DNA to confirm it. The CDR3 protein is CSAEGLWAQETQYF.